This T cell receptor beta chain was identified in a study of human T cells and chemical hapten exposure. It was the library that attached unique molecular identifiers to individual cDNA molecules. Authors' processing steps: From around 20,000 to 690,000 TCRs were found per sample, with a median of roughly 89,000. TCRdb processed the 5' RACE reads anew with MiXCR; each CDR3 protein has one entry. The V and J calls and clone size come from TCRdb's table, not from the authors' own analysis. The profile shows 65,000 to 95,000 distinct CDR3 sequences, 6% to 8.5% of them singletons. Total RNA came from unfractionated whole blood. V was pared by 6 bases and J by 2 bases, with 3 bases of the junction left unmatched. The CDR3 has 13 amino acids.

The TCR originated in a male donor in good health. This chain uses TRBV12-3 or TRBV12-4 with TRBJ1-2, with 7 positions matching TRBD1. CDR3 bases: TGTGCCAGCAGGCAACAGGGGAACTATGGCTACACCTTC. The encoded protein is CASRQQGNYGYTF.